The next 2 T cell receptor beta chains were all read from a single sample in a study of cytomegalovirus exposure and HLA in healthy donors. The primer mix had 60 Vbeta and 13 Jbeta primers. Data came from immunoSEQ multiplex PCR; TCRdb stores just in-frame clones and leaves some out. The repertoire holds about 130,000 clones, with approximately 80% as singletons. The sample taken for sequencing was PBMCs. These receptors were collected from a woman in her late teens or twenties in good health and CMV-seropositive.

Note on this clone: The identical CDR3 is also encoded by other nucleotide sequences in the sample. This rearrangement joins TRBV30 to TRBJ1-1; tentatively, D is TRBD1 (5 bases). V was trimmed by 0 bases and J by 4 bases, leaving 9 bases between them. Germline assignment: CDR1 GTSNPN and CDR2 SVGIG (reference sequence). This CDR3 has 13 amino acids. The CDR3 nucleotides are TGTGCCTGGAGTGTTTCGGGGGGCACTGAAGCTTTCTTT. Its protein product is CAWSVSGGTEAFF.

The genes are TRBV7-3 and TRBJ2-1, with a possible D match to TRBD1 (5 bases). Deletions cut 3 bases from V and 7 bases from J, with 10 bases between. Germline values: CDR1 SGHTA, CDR2 FQGTGA. The CDR3 consists of 13 residues. CDR3 nucleotides: TGTGCCAGCAGCTTGGGGCTTAATAATGAGCAGTTCTTC. Its protein is CASSLGLNNEQFF.